This is a list of T cell receptor beta chains from one sample in a study of vaccination and CD4 T cells after COVID-19. These receptors have no identified antigens. TCRdb itself ran the PCR reads through MiXCR, one entry per CDR3 protein. The sample consists of 6,600 or so distinct CDR3 sequences, roughly 43% of them appearing once. The source material was CD4+ T cells from blood, cultured in vitro. All receptors come from a human donor in good health. CDR3s include the opening cysteine and the closing phenylalanine or tryptophan. The order of the fields is J gene, V gene, clone size, D gene, CDR3 protein, CDR3 DNA. D genes are given only for firm matches. Clone size is stated in some rows and not others, as once, few, many or a class when expanded.

TRBJ2-7 | TRBV18 | medium-sized | NA | CASSPPGDLWSYEQYF | TGTGCCAGCTCACCACCCGGGGACCTTTGGTCCTACGAGCAGTACTTC
TRBJ2-3 | TRBV27 | NA | TRBD2 | CASRAGGVVGTDTQYF | TGTGCCAGCAGAGCGGGAGGTGTGGTTGGCACAGATACGCAGTATTTT
TRBJ1-2 | TRBV30 | NA | TRBD1 | CAWSMAGGLQGYTF | TGTGCCTGGAGTATGGCAGGGGGCTTGCAAGGCTACACCTTC
TRBJ1-1 | TRBV27 | NA | NA | CASSFTPGGTEAFF | TGTGCCAGCAGTTTCACTCCTGGGGGGACTGAAGCTTTCTTT
TRBJ1-3 | TRBV10-1 | NA | NA | CASGPGFGNTIYF | TGCGCCAGCGGACCGGGCTTCGGAAACACCATATATTTT
TRBJ1-2 | TRBV12-3/TRBV12-4 | NA | TRBD1 | CASSYRGDYGYTF | TGTGCCAGCAGTTACAGGGGCGACTATGGCTACACCTTC
TRBJ2-1 | TRBV7-9 | NA | NA | CASSLAAQGHEQFF | TGTGCCAGCAGCTTAGCCGCCCAGGGACATGAGCAGTTCTTC
TRBJ2-2 | TRBV2 | NA | TRBD2 | CASSARGGGSAGELFF | TGTGCCAGCAGTGCGCGGGGGGGCGGTTCGGCCGGGGAGCTGTTTTTT
TRBJ2-7 | TRBV19 | NA | TRBD1 | CASRARTGSSYEQYF | TGTGCCAGTAGGGCCCGGACAGGGAGCTCCTACGAGCAGTACTTC
TRBJ1-5 | TRBV23-1 | few | NA | CAKSAGGNQPQHF | TGCGCCAAATCGGCAGGCGGCAATCAGCCCCAGCATTTT
TRBJ1-1 | TRBV19 | few | NA | CASSINIMTNTEAFF | TGTGCCAGTAGTATTAATATCATGACCAACACTGAAGCTTTCTTT
TRBJ2-2 | TRBV19 | NA | NA | CASSMRQASNTGELFF | TGTGCCAGTAGTATGCGACAGGCCTCGAACACCGGGGAGCTGTTTTTT
TRBJ2-3 | TRBV27 | NA | NA | CASSLFRLGSTDTQYF | TGTGCCAGCAGTTTATTCCGCCTGGGGAGCACAGATACGCAGTATTTT
TRBJ1-2 | TRBV27 | NA | TRBD1 | CASSHTGAIGGGYTF | TGTGCCAGCAGTCACACAGGGGCAATCGGTGGTGGCTACACCTTC
TRBJ1-2 | TRBV9 | NA | TRBD1 | CASSALRGTTTNYGYTF | TGTGCCAGCAGCGCCCTCAGGGGGACCACTACTAACTATGGCTACACCTTC
TRBJ1-1 | TRBV7-9 | NA | NA | CASSERWGRNTEAFF | TGTGCCAGCAGCGAACGTTGGGGCAGAAACACTGAAGCTTTCTTT
TRBJ1-1 | TRBV20-1 | NA | NA | CSVDPEGTEAFF | TGCAGTGTGGACCCCGAAGGCACTGAAGCTTTCTTT